This T cell receptor (beta chain) derives from a study of human T cells and chemical hapten exposure. Study-level findings and limits: Versus controls, expanded TCRs had significantly more large CDR3 similarity clusters.

Individual cDNA molecules had unique molecular identifiers attached to them by the library. Each CDR3 protein is one row after TCRdb ran MiXCR on the RACE reads. The data hold some 200,000 distinct CDR3 sequences, with about a fifth observed a single time. About this clonotype: Its antigen is still unknown.

Time point noted: patch test 1, 2 weeks after DPC sensitization. As for treatment: therapeutic diphenylcyclopropenone sensitization with weekly scalp DPC. Per the germline V gene, CDR1 is MGHDK and CDR2 is SYGVNS. V was clipped by 2 bases and J by 1 base, with 5 bases between them. The CDR3 is 14 amino acids. The rearrangement uses TRBV25-1 and TRBJ2-2; D gene unclear. The origin of this receptor is a woman aged 45-65 years with alopecia areata. Some clones in this sample may be carry-over from other donors' samples. Source: whole blood, taken in connection with sensitization to the hapten diphenylcyclopropenone (DPC). The CDR3 spells CASSEHRNTGELFF. As DNA, the CDR3 is TGTGCCAGCAGTGAACACAGGAACACCGGGGAGCTGTTTTTT.